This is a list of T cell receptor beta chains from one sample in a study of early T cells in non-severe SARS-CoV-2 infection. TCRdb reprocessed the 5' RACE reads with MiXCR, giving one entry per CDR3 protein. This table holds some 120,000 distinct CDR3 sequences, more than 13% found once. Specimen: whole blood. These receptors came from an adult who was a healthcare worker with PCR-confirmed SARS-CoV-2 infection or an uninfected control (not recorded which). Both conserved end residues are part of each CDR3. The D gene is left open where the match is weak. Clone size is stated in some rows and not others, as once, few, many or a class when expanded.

CASSEGPAEQFF TGTGCCAGCAGCGAGGGCCCGGCGGAGCAGTTCTTC NA TRBJ2-1 TRBV7-9 many
CSARDRRRASYEQYF TGCAGTGCTAGAGATAGGCGCAGGGCCTCCTACGAGCAGTACTTC NA TRBJ2-7 TRBV20-1 many
CASSPESLTQYF TGTGCCAGCAGTCCTGAAAGCCTTACGCAGTATTTT NA TRBJ2-3 TRBV12-3/TRBV12-4 few
CSAKNPVGDTQYF TGCAGTGCTAAAAATCCCGTGGGGGATACGCAGTATTTT NA TRBJ2-3 TRBV20-1 few
CASRPSTGELFF TGTGCCAGCAGACCCTCCACCGGGGAGCTGTTTTTT NA TRBJ2-2 TRBV12-3/TRBV12-4 NA
CAWSAVREETQYF TGTGCCTGGAGCGCCGTAAGGGAAGAGACCCAGTACTTC NA TRBJ2-5 TRBV30 NA
CASSLTRESSYNEQFF TGTGCCAGCAGTTTAACTCGCGAAAGCTCCTACAATGAGCAGTTCTTC NA TRBJ2-1 TRBV7-3 few
CASSSSWKPLREETQYF TGTGCCAGCAGCTCGTCTTGGAAACCTCTCCGTGAAGAGACCCAGTACTTC NA TRBJ2-5 TRBV7-9 few
CASSYQGRGADTQYF TGTGCCAGCAGTTACCAAGGCAGGGGGGCCGATACGCAGTATTTT NA TRBJ2-3 TRBV6-2/TRBV6-3 few
CASRTLGANVLTF TGTGCCAGCCGGACGCTTGGGGCCAACGTCCTGACTTTC NA TRBJ2-6 TRBV12-3/TRBV12-4 few
CASSLAYGSSYQETQYF TGTGCCAGCAGCTTAGCCTACGGTAGTAGTTACCAAGAGACCCAGTACTTC NA TRBJ2-5 TRBV7-9 few
CSASQGETQYF TGCAGTGCCTCCCAGGGAGAGACCCAGTACTTC NA TRBJ2-5 TRBV20-1 NA
CASSWDRVPGNTIYF TGTGCCAGCAGCTGGGACAGGGTCCCTGGAAACACCATATATTTT TRBD1 TRBJ1-3 TRBV7-2 many
CASSLPPGPGYTF TGTGCCAGCAGTTTACCGCCGGGGCCTGGCTACACCTTC NA TRBJ1-2 TRBV12-3/TRBV12-4 NA
CASSLDGTGSGALHF TGTGCCAGCAGCTTAGACGGGACAGGGTCTGGGGCCCTCCACTTT TRBD1 TRBJ1-6 TRBV7-9 many
CASSQSGGLAGELFF TGTGCCAGCAGCCAATCGGGGGGGCTGGCCGGGGAGCTGTTTTTT TRBD2 TRBJ2-2 TRBV3-1 NA
CASSFTELAGVETQYF TGTGCCAGCAGTTTTACGGAGTTAGCGGGGGTAGAGACCCAGTACTTC TRBD2 TRBJ2-5 TRBV12-3/TRBV12-4 NA
CASSSSGSGTQYF TGTGCCAGCAGCTCAAGCGGGTCCGGGACCCAGTACTTC NA TRBJ2-5 TRBV7-3 NA
CASSYGGPQETQYF TGTGCCAGCAGTTACGGGGGACCCCAAGAGACCCAGTACTTC NA TRBJ2-5 TRBV6-5 NA
CASSQRDFHNEQFF TGTGCCAGCAGCCAACGGGACTTCCACAATGAGCAGTTCTTC NA TRBJ2-1 TRBV4-2 NA
CASSLGLNNEQFF TGTGCCAGCAGCTTAGGCCTTAACAATGAGCAGTTCTTC NA TRBJ2-1 TRBV7-2 many
CASSRQGNEKLFF TGTGCCAGCAGTAGACAGGGCAATGAAAAACTGTTTTTT TRBD1 TRBJ1-4 TRBV12-3/TRBV12-4 few
CASARDIQGWPQHF TGTGCCAGCGCCCGGGACATCCAAGGGTGGCCCCAGCATTTT NA TRBJ1-5 TRBV4-2 few
CASSSSGGAGHEQFF TGTGCCAGCAGCTCTAGCGGGGGGGCTGGCCATGAGCAGTTCTTC TRBD2 TRBJ2-1 TRBV7-8 few
CASSLTEDGYTF TGTGCCAGCAGCTTAACGGAAGACGGCTACACCTTC NA TRBJ1-2 TRBV7-9 NA
CASSVGPQGSGNTIYF TGTGCCAGCAGCGTGGGGCCACAGGGCTCTGGAAACACCATATATTTT NA TRBJ1-3 TRBV9 many
CASSFSRGREPQHF TGTGCCAGCAGCTTCAGCAGGGGGAGAGAGCCCCAGCATTTT TRBD1 TRBJ1-5 TRBV7-2 NA
CASSLMAGDGEQYF TGTGCCAGCAGTTTGATGGCAGGGGACGGCGAGCAGTACTTC NA TRBJ2-7 TRBV27 few
CSAIRSGGADTQYF TGCAGTGCTATTCGTAGCGGGGGGGCTGATACGCAGTATTTT TRBD2 TRBJ2-3 TRBV20-1 few
CASSQGTGQETQYF TGTGCCAGCAGCCAAGGGACGGGTCAAGAGACCCAGTACTTC NA TRBJ2-5 TRBV7-8 NA
CSVAQGSTEAFF TGCAGTGTCGCACAGGGTTCCACTGAAGCTTTCTTT NA TRBJ1-1 TRBV20-1 few
CASSLERGPEAFF TGTGCCAGCAGCTTAGAAAGGGGGCCTGAAGCTTTCTTT TRBD1 TRBJ1-1 TRBV7-2 NA
CAISESGLASDEQFF TGTGCCATCAGTGAGTCGGGACTAGCTAGCGATGAGCAGTTCTTC TRBD2 TRBJ2-1 TRBV10-3 NA
CASSPTSGGYNEQFF TGTGCCAGCAGCCCAACTAGCGGGGGATACAATGAGCAGTTCTTC TRBD2 TRBJ2-1 TRBV7-6 few
CASSSTGANTEAFF TGTGCCAGCAGCTCAACAGGGGCGAACACTGAAGCTTTCTTT TRBD1 TRBJ1-1 TRBV7-3 many
CASEGEVQVNSPLHF TGTGCCAGCGAGGGTGAGGTACAGGTGAATTCACCCCTCCATTTT NA TRBJ1-6 TRBV6-1 many
CASRKTANTEAFF TGTGCCAGCAGGAAGACAGCGAACACTGAAGCTTTCTTT NA TRBJ1-1 TRBV11-2 few
CATSRDRVSGYTF TGTGCCACCAGCAGAGATAGAGTGAGTGGCTACACCTTC NA TRBJ1-2 TRBV15 NA
CASSFEEWNTEAFF TGTGCCAGCAGCTTTGAGGAGTGGAACACTGAAGCTTTCTTT NA TRBJ1-1 TRBV5-5 many
CASSQEPKNIQYF TGTGCCAGCAGCCAAGAACCCAAAAACATTCAGTACTTC NA TRBJ2-4 TRBV3-1 NA
CSAYRRAGYTF TGCAGTGCTTATAGAAGGGCTGGCTACACCTTC NA TRBJ1-2 TRBV20-1 NA